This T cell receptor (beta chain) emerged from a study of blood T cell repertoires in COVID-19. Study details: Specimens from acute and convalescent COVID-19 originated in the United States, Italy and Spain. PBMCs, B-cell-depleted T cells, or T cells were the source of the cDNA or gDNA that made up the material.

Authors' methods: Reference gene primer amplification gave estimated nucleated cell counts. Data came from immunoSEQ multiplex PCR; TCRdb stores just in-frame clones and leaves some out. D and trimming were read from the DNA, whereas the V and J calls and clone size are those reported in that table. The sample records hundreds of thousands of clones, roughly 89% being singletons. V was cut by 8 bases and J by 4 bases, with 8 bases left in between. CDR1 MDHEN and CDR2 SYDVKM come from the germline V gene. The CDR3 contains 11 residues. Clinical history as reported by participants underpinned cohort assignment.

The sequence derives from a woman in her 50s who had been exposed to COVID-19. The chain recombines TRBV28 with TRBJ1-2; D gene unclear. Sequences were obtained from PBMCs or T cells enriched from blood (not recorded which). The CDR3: CASGTVYGYTF. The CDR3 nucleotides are TGTGCCAGCGGCACAGTCTATGGCTACACCTTC.